The rows below give T cell receptor beta chains drawn from one sample of a study of blood T cell repertoires in COVID-19. Sequencing was performed with immunoSEQ multiplex PCR; in TCRdb, only in-frame clones are kept and a portion is missing. The profile covers around 62,000 clones, with 85% to 90% appearing a single time and about 1.4% taken by the ten largest. Source material: peripheral blood. These receptors were obtained from a man between 60 and 75 years old with acute or convalescent COVID-19. CDR3s include the opening cysteine and the closing phenylalanine or tryptophan.

>TRBV9|TRBJ1-6
CASSGQGGLVENSPLHF
>TRBV3-1/TRBV3-2|TRBJ2-1
CASSKGGGHNEQFF
>TRBV19|TRBJ2-5
CASSRGLALQETQYF
>TRBV28|TRBJ2-3
CASSPGTSLYF
>TRBV5-1|TRBJ2-7
CASSFEFGTGAYEQYF
>TRBV28|TRBJ2-4
CASSLGRQVFKNIQYF
>TRBV7-9|TRBJ1-4
CASSLPGGGATNEKLFF
>TRBV6-5|TRBJ1-1
CASIPQGAGTEAFF
>TRBV14|TRBJ1-2
CASSQTGQLFLGGYTF
>TRBV15|TRBJ1-2
CATSRDSTHSGRGGYTF
>TRBV28|TRBJ1-2
CASGQGALNYGYTF
>TRBV2|TRBJ2-1
CASSGGGRGNEQFF
>TRBV27|TRBJ1-4
CASSLWQGANEKLFF
>TRBV9|TRBJ2-1
CASTGQGAPLSQFF
>TRBV3-1/TRBV3-2|TRBJ2-2
CASSQDLANTGELFF
>TRBV7-2|TRBJ2-7
CASSLEGGGSSYEQYF
>TRBV2|TRBJ1-4
CASSSAPWDSNEKLFF
>TRBV7-9|TRBJ2-7
CASSLAAGKDYEQYF
>TRBV4-3|TRBJ2-5
CASSLREGETQYF
>TRBV25-1|TRBJ2-7
CASSRGHQTWGEQYF
>TRBV5-6|TRBJ2-3
CASSQLVTSGGPTDTQYF
>TRBV30|TRBJ1-2
CAWSGNRGGYGYTF
>TRBV11-2|TRBJ2-3
CASSLRSTGSADTQYF
>TRBV18|TRBJ1-2
CASSQNRNYGYTF
>TRBV24-1|TRBJ1-2
CATSDRRGDNYGYTF
>TRBV28|TRBJ2-3
CASSFSSESQDTQYF
>TRBV6-2/TRBV6-3|TRBJ2-1
CASSYKEGVAQFF
>TRBV6-5|TRBJ2-1
CASSYGYEQFF
>TRBV19|TRBJ2-7
CASSFGLAAYEQYF
>TRBV3-1/TRBV3-2|TRBJ2-2
CASSQGTPVRELFF
>TRBV6-1|TRBJ2-1
CASSERTTYNEQFF
>TRBV12-5|TRBJ1-2
CASGLERGVRYTF
>TRBV5-8|TRBJ1-6
CASSLVGAGSPLHF
>TRBV28|TRBJ1-1
CASSAPQSMNTEAFF
>TRBV7-3|TRBJ1-6
CALRGYSPLHF
>TRBV10-3|TRBJ1-1
CAISESITVQYTEAFF
>TRBV19|TRBJ1-4
CASSPGGGEKLFF
>TRBV28|TRBJ2-2
CASSLAGTPPGELFF
>TRBV30|TRBJ1-1
CAWSGDRGTEAFF